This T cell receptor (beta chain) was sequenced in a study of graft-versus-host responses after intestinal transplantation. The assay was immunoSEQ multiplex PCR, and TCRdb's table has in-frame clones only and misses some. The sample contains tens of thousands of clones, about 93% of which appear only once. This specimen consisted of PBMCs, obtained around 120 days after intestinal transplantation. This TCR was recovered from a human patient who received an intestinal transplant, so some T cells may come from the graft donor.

The CDR3 DNA reads as TGCGCCAGCAGCTTGACAGGGAACAATTCACCCCTCCACTTT. Translating gives CASSLTGNNSPLHF. The chain recombines TRBV5-1 with TRBJ1-6; a weak D match, TRBD1 (6 bases). Germline CDR1 is SGHRS and CDR2 is YFSETQ. The CDR3 is 14 amino acids. Trimming left V 1 base short and J 7 bases short, with 9 bases between.